What follows describes a single T cell receptor beta chain. Its antigen is unknown. V was pared by 2 bases and J by 8 bases, with 7 bases between. This CDR3 is built from 13 residues. This sample was included in a study of Graves' ophthalmopathy and Graves' hyperthyroidism. Study summary: Peripheral blood sampling occurred at initial diagnosis, before any treatment.

Study findings and constraints: Most clonotypes expanded in thyroid above 0.001 frequency were present in blood too. Separation of ophthalmopathy from stable hyperthyroidism was achieved by a 13-signature model, at around 89% sensitivity and roughly 77% specificity.

Lactation, pregnancy, uncontrolled infections and other autoimmune diseases were all grounds for excluding patients. RNA transcripts served as template for amplifying TCR beta CDR3 sequences. HTBI primers served in a first-round RT-PCR, which a second-round multiplex PCR followed. TCRdb processed the multiplex PCR reads anew with MiXCR; each CDR3 protein has one entry. The sample includes 350,000 or so distinct CDR3 sequences, 15% to 20% of them seen just once. Sequencing was done on a sample of peripheral blood. This chain links TRBV12-3 or TRBV12-4 with TRBJ1-6; D not resolved. The receptor was isolated from an adult man with Graves' ophthalmopathy. The CDR3 loop reads CASSLSLYSPLHF. For the CDR3, the DNA is TGTGCCAGCAGTTTAAGTCTTTATTCACCCCTCCACTTT.